A single sample gave rise to the 3 T cell receptor beta chains below, sequenced in a study of T-cell memory formation after mild COVID-19. MiXCR, applied by TCRdb to the 5' RACE reads, yields one record per CDR3 protein. The sample has about 560,000 distinct CDR3 sequences; 17% are singletons. The source material was PBMCs or a T cell subset sorted from them (not recorded which). Receptor source: an adult woman who had mild COVID-19 (a few samples of this study predate the infection). Cell type and time point are not known.

This clonotype was counted only a few times. The chain is built from TRBV24-1 and TRBJ2-2; the D is unclear. CDR1 and CDR2 (germline): KGHDR, SFDVKD. V was cut by 5 bases and J by 2 bases, with 5 bases left in between. The CDR3 is made up of 13 amino acids. DNA of the CDR3: TGTGCCACCAGTGGGCTAAACACCGGGGAGCTGTTTTTT. Residues: CATSGLNTGELFF.

The J gene is TRBJ2-6, the V gene TRBV7-3, with D possibly TRBD2 on 6 matching bases. The germline V gene has CDR1 SGHTA and CDR2 FQGTGA. The CDR3 contains 15 residues. Deletions cut 3 bases from V and 7 bases from J, with 13 bases between. The CDR3, as DNA: TGTGCCAGCAGCTTGGGGGGATTCGATGCCAACGTCCTGACTTTC. Translating gives CASSLGGFDANVLTF.

This clonotype was detected a few times. The gene calls are TRBV5-6 and TRBJ2-1; 10 positions agree with TRBD2. Unmatched junction bases numbered 8, after V lost 5 bases and J lost 9 bases. CDR1 SGHDT and CDR2 YYEEEE come from the germline V gene. There are 14 residues in the CDR3. CDR3 sequence (DNA): TGTGCCAGCAGGAGAAGCGGGAGGGCCCGTGAGCAGTTCTTC. Its protein is CASRRSGRAREQFF.